The rows below give T cell receptor beta chains drawn from one sample of a study of shared clonotypes between healthy human individuals. The table came from immunoSEQ multiplex PCR; TCRdb's copy has only in-frame clones and leaves some out. There are 1.6 million or so clones in the sample; 95% to 97% occur only once, and 0.95% to 1.5% lies in the top ten. Specimen: naive CD4+ T cells sorted from blood. These receptors originate from a man aged 30-40 years in good health. Each CDR3 is given with its conserved first and last residue. The order of the fields is clone size, V gene, D gene, J gene, CDR3 protein, CDR3 DNA. A D gene is named only where the DNA matches it firmly. Rows may omit the clone size; those that give it use once, few, many or a size class.

size: .; V: TRBV28; D: .; J: TRBJ2-7; CDR3: CASRSQAGAYEQYF; DNA: TGTGCCAGCCGTTCACAGGCCGGAGCCTACGAGCAGTACTTC
size: .; V: TRBV19; D: TRBD2; J: TRBJ2-3; CDR3: CASSPRTSARADTQYF; DNA: TGTGCCAGTAGTCCTAGGACTAGTGCTCGGGCAGATACGCAGTATTTT
size: .; V: TRBV5-1; D: .; J: TRBJ1-3; CDR3: CASSLGRGRNGNTIYF; DNA: TGCGCCAGCAGCTTGGGCCGGGGGAGGAATGGAAACACCATATATTTT
size: once; V: TRBV5-1; D: .; J: TRBJ2-1; CDR3: CASSLGLTGWEYNEQFF; DNA: TGCGCCAGCAGCTTGGGTCTCACAGGGTGGGAGTACAATGAGCAGTTCTTC
size: .; V: TRBV7-8; D: TRBD1; J: TRBJ1-1; CDR3: CASSSRGGTGNTEAFF; DNA: TGTGCCAGCAGCTCTAGGGGAGGGACAGGGAACACTGAAGCTTTCTTT
size: .; V: TRBV30; D: .; J: TRBJ2-3; CDR3: CAWGITPDTQYF; DNA: TGTGCCTGGGGGATTACACCAGATACGCAGTATTTT
size: once; V: TRBV5-1; D: .; J: TRBJ1-1; CDR3: CASSLTEEAEAFF; DNA: TGCGCCAGCAGCTTAACCGAAGAAGCCGAAGCTTTCTTT
size: once; V: TRBV10-2; D: TRBD2; J: TRBJ2-3; CDR3: CASSVEWGGRRNTDTQYF; DNA: TGCGCCAGCAGTGTAGAGTGGGGCGGGAGGAGAAACACAGATACGCAGTATTTT
size: .; V: TRBV18; D: TRBD2; J: TRBJ2-7; CDR3: CASSLAGASSYEQYF; DNA: TGTGCCAGCTCGCTAGCGGGAGCTAGCTCCTACGAGCAGTACTTC
size: once; V: TRBV7-7; D: .; J: TRBJ2-2; CDR3: CASSFTGHTGELFF; DNA: TGTGCTAGCAGCTTTACCGGGCACACCGGGGAGCTGTTTTTT
size: .; V: TRBV7-6; D: .; J: TRBJ2-7; CDR3: CASSSITGKQYF; DNA: TGTGCCAGCAGCTCAATTACCGGGAAACAGTACTTC
size: .; V: TRBV7-2; D: .; J: TRBJ2-3; CDR3: CASSLEDSRPVTDTQYF; DNA: TGTGCCAGCAGCTTAGAGGACTCTCGCCCCGTCACAGATACGCAGTATTTT
size: once; V: TRBV7-2; D: TRBD1; J: TRBJ2-2; CDR3: CASSSPGQLTGELFF; DNA: TGTGCCAGCAGCTCGCCGGGACAGCTGACCGGGGAGCTGTTTTTT
size: .; V: TRBV5-1; D: .; J: TRBJ1-4; CDR3: CASSQTSSAKKLFF; DNA: TGCGCCAGCAGCCAGACATCTTCCGCGAAAAAACTGTTTTTT
size: .; V: TRBV18; D: .; J: TRBJ2-5; CDR3: CASSPFPTETQYF; DNA: TGTGCCAGCTCACCGTTTCCAACAGAGACCCAGTACTTC
size: .; V: TRBV7-3; D: .; J: TRBJ2-2; CDR3: CASSRLGVAGELFF; DNA: TGTGCCAGCAGCAGACTTGGGGTGGCCGGGGAGCTGTTTTTT
size: .; V: TRBV9; D: .; J: TRBJ1-2; CDR3: CASSVVDGGGYTF; DNA: TGTGCCAGCAGCGTAGTCGACGGAGGGGGCTACACCTTC
size: once; V: TRBV6-1; D: .; J: TRBJ2-2; CDR3: CASSNSLTGELFF; DNA: TGTGCCAGCAGCAACAGCCTCACCGGGGAGCTGTTTTTT
size: .; V: TRBV5-1; D: TRBD2; J: TRBJ2-1; CDR3: CASSAGLAGVNEQFF; DNA: TGCGCCAGCAGCGCTGGACTAGCGGGAGTTAATGAGCAGTTCTTC
size: .; V: TRBV19; D: TRBD2; J: TRBJ2-1; CDR3: CASSIVPLAGEVSQFF; DNA: TGTGCCAGTAGTATAGTTCCACTAGCGGGAGAAGTAAGTCAGTTCTTC
size: .; V: TRBV6-1; D: TRBD1; J: TRBJ2-7; CDR3: CASRKTGGEYEQYF; DNA: TGTGCCAGCAGAAAGACAGGGGGCGAATACGAGCAGTACTTC
size: .; V: TRBV4-3; D: .; J: TRBJ2-2; CDR3: CASSQDSLQGVTGELFF; DNA: TGCGCCAGCAGCCAAGATAGCCTCCAGGGTGTAACCGGGGAGCTGTTTTTT
size: .; V: TRBV5-1; D: TRBD2; J: TRBJ2-5; CDR3: CASAPSSGGPNLQETQYF; DNA: TGCGCCAGCGCTCCAAGTAGCGGGGGCCCGAACTTGCAAGAGACCCAGTACTTC
size: .; V: TRBV7-8; D: TRBD2; J: TRBJ2-2; CDR3: CASSLTSGANTGELFF; DNA: TGTGCCAGCAGCTTAACTAGCGGGGCAAACACCGGGGAGCTGTTTTTT
size: .; V: TRBV6-1; D: TRBD1; J: TRBJ1-5; CDR3: CASSEDRGRQGQPQHF; DNA: TGTGCCAGCAGTGAAGACAGGGGACGGCAGGGTCAGCCCCAGCATTTT
size: .; V: TRBV28; D: TRBD1; J: TRBJ2-7; CDR3: CASSPGTGWYEQYF; DNA: TGTGCCAGCAGTCCCGGGACAGGGTGGTACGAGCAGTACTTC
size: .; V: TRBV28; D: .; J: TRBJ2-7; CDR3: CASSFTTYEQYF; DNA: TGTGCCAGCAGCTTTACTACGTACGAGCAGTACTTC
size: .; V: TRBV6-5; D: .; J: TRBJ1-1; CDR3: CASSYSVQGGDTEAFF; DNA: TGTGCCAGCAGTTACTCAGTCCAGGGAGGGGACACTGAAGCTTTCTTT
size: .; V: TRBV5-1; D: .; J: TRBJ2-1; CDR3: CASSLGPPSNEQFF; DNA: TGCGCCAGCAGCTTGGGTCCCCCCAGTAATGAGCAGTTCTTC
size: once; V: TRBV5-6; D: TRBD2; J: TRBJ2-7; CDR3: CASSSTSGRGYEQYF; DNA: TGTGCCAGCAGCTCGACTAGCGGGAGGGGTTACGAGCAGTACTTC
size: .; V: TRBV6-6; D: TRBD1; J: TRBJ1-5; CDR3: CASRDRGQGGQPQHF; DNA: TGTGCCAGCAGGGATCGCGGACAGGGCGGTCAGCCCCAGCATTTT
size: once; V: TRBV7-2; D: .; J: TRBJ1-4; CDR3: CASSLGATNEKLFF; DNA: TGTGCCAGCAGCTTAGGAGCAACTAATGAAAAACTGTTTTTT
size: .; V: TRBV7-3; D: .; J: TRBJ1-1; CDR3: CASSLLGGQNTEAFF; DNA: TGTGCCAGCAGCTTGTTAGGGGGACAGAACACTGAAGCTTTCTTT
size: .; V: TRBV7-2; D: .; J: TRBJ2-1; CDR3: CASRYRDSFYNEQFF; DNA: TGTGCCAGCAGGTACCGGGACTCGTTCTACAATGAGCAGTTCTTC
size: .; V: TRBV25-1; D: .; J: TRBJ2-3; CDR3: CASSDRQTRPSTDTQYF; DNA: TGTGCCAGCAGTGACAGGCAGACTAGGCCTAGCACAGATACGCAGTATTTT
size: .; V: TRBV5-1; D: TRBD2; J: TRBJ2-5; CDR3: CARTNRLAAIRRETQYF; DNA: TGCGCCAGAACTAATCGGCTAGCGGCCATCCGGAGGGAGACCCAGTACTTC
size: once; V: TRBV2; D: .; J: TRBJ2-2; CDR3: CAAGGDTGELFF; DNA: TGTGCCGCAGGGGGGGACACCGGGGAGCTGTTTTTT
size: .; V: TRBV15; D: .; J: TRBJ2-5; CDR3: CATSTRGRSYKETQYF; DNA: TGTGCCACCAGCACGCGAGGGCGGTCATACAAAGAGACCCAGTACTTC
size: .; V: TRBV7-9; D: TRBD2; J: TRBJ2-7; CDR3: CASSFLAGSYEQYF; DNA: TGTGCCAGCAGCTTCCTAGCGGGTTCCTACGAGCAGTACTTC
size: .; V: TRBV28; D: .; J: TRBJ2-1; CDR3: CASDPLGTRTVDEQFF; DNA: TGTGCCAGCGACCCCCTCGGGACGCGCACTGTAGATGAGCAGTTCTTC
size: .; V: TRBV30; D: .; J: TRBJ1-1; CDR3: CAWSQRLDREAFF; DNA: TGTGCCTGGAGTCAAAGACTTGACAGGGAAGCTTTCTTT
size: .; V: TRBV29-1; D: TRBD2; J: TRBJ2-1; CDR3: CSVTQAGYYNEQFF; DNA: TGCAGCGTCACACAAGCGGGATACTACAATGAGCAGTTCTTC